The 8 T cell receptor beta chains below were found in one sample sequenced in a study of neurological immune-mediated disorders. Using its own MiXCR run on the 5' RACE reads, TCRdb lists one record per CDR3 protein. The sample lists 50,000 or so distinct CDR3 sequences, 3% to 4% occurring once. The sample comprised PBMCs. Receptors originate from a man between 60 and 75 years old with multiple sclerosis.

This clonotype was observed at least ten times. CDR3 sequence (DNA): TGTGCCAGCAGACAAACCGGGACAGACTCCTACGAGCAGTACTTC. Translation gives CASRQTGTDSYEQYF. This chain connects TRBV12-3 or TRBV12-4 to TRBJ2-7, with 7 bases identical to TRBD1. CDR3 length: 15 residues. The V segment lost 6 bases and the J segment 0 bases; nucleotides outside the gene matches: 8.

This clonotype was picked up many times. The chain employs TRBV12-3 or TRBV12-4 and TRBJ2-2; TRBD1 matches at 11 bases. Unmatched junction bases numbered 2, after V lost 6 bases and J lost 5 bases. The length of the CDR3 is 14 residues. The CDR3 region is CASRGQGATGELFF. The CDR3 DNA reads as TGTGCCAGCAGAGGACAGGGGGCTACCGGGGAGCTGTTTTTT.

This clonotype was detected many times. The V and J genes are TRBV20-1 and TRBJ2-3, with 13 nucleotides matching TRBD2. Germline V gene sequence: CDR1 DFQATT, CDR2 SNEGSKA (reference sequence). The junction had 6 bases not matched to a gene; V was cut back by 6 bases and J by 3 bases. The CDR3 has 15 amino acids. The CDR3, as DNA: TGCAGTGCCCTTGGACTAGCGGGAGCTACAGATACGCAGTATTTT. Protein product: CSALGLAGATDTQYF.

Many counts were recorded for this clonotype. The chain recombines TRBV5-1 with TRBJ2-2; D may be TRBD1 or TRBD2 (5 bases each). Germline CDR1 reads SGHRS; CDR2 reads YFSETQ. The V end lost 4 bases, the J end lost 0 bases, and 13 bases lay between the germline ends. CDR3 length: 16 amino acids. CDR3 region: CASSVRGGTNTGELFF. In DNA form, the CDR3 reads TGCGCCAGCAGCGTGAGGGGCGGAACGAACACCGGGGAGCTGTTTTTT.

Details on this clonotype: One base away lies a much larger clone, so this may be a sequencing read error. The CDR3 is CSDGTDIGGQFF. As DNA, the CDR3 is TGCAGTGATGGGACTGACATAGGTGGGCAGTTCTTC. The rearrangement uses TRBV20-1 and TRBJ2-1; D possibly corresponds to TRBD2 (6 bases). CDR3 length: 12 amino acids. Germline V gives CDR1 DFQATT, CDR2 SNEGSKA (reference sequence). V shed 7 bases and J shed 12 bases, with 19 bases lying between them.

This clonotype was seen ten or more times. V is TRBV5-1 and J is TRBJ2-1; D remains unclear. The CDR3 loop spans 14 amino acids. The ends were cut back, 4 bases at V and 3 bases at J, with 11 bases in the middle. CDR1 and CDR2 (germline): SGHRS, YFSETQ. CDR3: CASSALRNYNEQFF. The DNA of the CDR3 is TGCGCCAGCAGCGCGTTACGTAACTACAATGAGCAGTTCTTC.

This clonotype has only a few counts. Mismatch with germline at one junction end may stem from a read error. V usage is TRBV5-1 and J usage is TRBJ1-5; no clear D. From germline, CDR1 is SGHRS and CDR2 YFSETQ. The CDR3 spans 14 residues. The CDR3 region has the DNA TGTGCCAGCCACCCCGGGGATTCGGAGCAGCCCCAGCATTTT. Amino acid sequence: CASHPGDSEQPQHF.

This clonotype was seen more than once but under ten times. The chain employs TRBV3-1 and TRBJ2-5; no reliable D call. Germline assignment: CDR1 LGHDT and CDR2 YNNKEL (reference sequence). This CDR3 is 15 amino acids long. The V and J ends lost 4 bases and 5 bases respectively, with 17 bases between them. CDR3 nucleotides: TGTGCCAGCAGCCCCGACGGTGGGAACTTCGAGACCCAGTACTTC. The encoded protein is CASSPDGGNFETQYF.